The rows below give T cell receptor beta chains drawn from one sample of a study of memory CD4+ T cells and cytomegalovirus serostatus. The assay was immunoSEQ multiplex PCR, and TCRdb's table has in-frame clones only and misses some. There are under 50,000 clones in the sample; roughly three quarters occur only once, and more than 0.9% lies in the top ten. Material: memory CD4+ T cells from blood. These receptors were obtained from an adult in good health and CMV-seronegative. Each CDR3 is given with its conserved first and last residue. The order of the fields is D gene, V gene, clone size, J gene, CDR3 DNA, CDR3 protein. A D gene is named only where the DNA matches it firmly. Clone size is not always given. Where it is, it says once, few, many or a class for expanded clones.

TRBD1	TRBV5-5	NA	TRBJ1-4	TGTGCCAGCAGCAGTAACAGGGGCGGGGGTGAAAAACTGTTTTTT	CASSSNRGGGEKLFF
NA	TRBV25-1	NA	TRBJ2-5	TGTGCCAGCAGTGAATTTGGGGGGCGGGCCCAGTACTTC	CASSEFGGRAQYF
NA	TRBV4-1	NA	TRBJ1-4	TGCGCCAGCAGCCCACTTGCTATCAGGGGCCCCTATGAAAAACTGTTTTTT	CASSPLAIRGPYEKLFF
NA	TRBV27	NA	TRBJ2-2	TGTGCCAGCAGTTTATTCGCCAGGGCCACCGGGGAGCTGTTTTTT	CASSLFARATGELFF
NA	TRBV4-2	once	TRBJ2-7	TGTGCCAGCAGCCAAGATCGGAGCTACGAGCAGTACTTC	CASSQDRSYEQYF
NA	TRBV30	once	TRBJ2-5	TGTGCCTGGAGTGTTCTTGAGGAAAAAGAGACCCAGTACTTC	CAWSVLEEKETQYF
TRBD1	TRBV10-3	NA	TRBJ2-7	TGTGCCATCAGTGAGCCGGGACAGTACGAGCAGTACTTC	CAISEPGQYEQYF
TRBD1	TRBV7-2	NA	TRBJ2-3	TGTGCCAGCAGCTCACCCGACAGGGGGCTAGGAGATACGCAGTATTTT	CASSSPDRGLGDTQYF
NA	TRBV7-3	once	TRBJ2-1	TGTGCCAGCAGCGCGGGATACTACAATGAGCAGTTCTTC	CASSAGYYNEQFF
TRBD2	TRBV28	NA	TRBJ2-1	TGTGCCAGCAGTACAGGAGGCGGGGCGGGGGGCGCCTACAATGAGCAGTTCTTC	CASSTGGGAGGAYNEQFF
NA	TRBV6-1	NA	TRBJ2-7	TGTGCCAGCTGTAGGGACGGGGCCTACGAGCAGTACTTC	CASCRDGAYEQYF
NA	TRBV2	NA	TRBJ1-2	TGTGCCAGCAGCGCTAGTGGGGCCTATGGCTACACCTTC	CASSASGAYGYTF
TRBD1	TRBV4-3	once	TRBJ2-2	TGCGCCAGCAGCCAAGATCGGACAGGGATCACCGGGGAGCTGTTTTTT	CASSQDRTGITGELFF
TRBD1	TRBV7-9	NA	TRBJ1-1	TGTGCCAGCAGCCGCCTCAGGGGGTTTGGGCGGGGGATCACTGAAGCTTTCTTT	CASSRLRGFGRGITEAFF
NA	TRBV10-2	NA	TRBJ1-1	TGCGCCAGCAGTGAGGGGAGGATAGAAGCTTTCTTT	CASSEGRIEAFF
NA	TRBV4-3	once	TRBJ2-1	TGCGCCAGCAGCCCCCGCTATGAATCCTACAATGAGCAGTTCTTC	CASSPRYESYNEQFF
NA	TRBV10-3	NA	TRBJ1-1	TGTGCCATCAGTGAGTCGACAACCAGGAACACTGAAGCTTTCTTT	CAISESTTRNTEAFF
NA	TRBV9	NA	TRBJ2-5	TGTGCCAGCAGCCCCATGCCCCAAGAGACCCAGTACTTC	CASSPMPQETQYF
NA	TRBV5-1	once	TRBJ2-3	TGCGCCAGCAGCCCGGAGGGGGGCCCCCGGGGCACAGATACGCAGTATTTT	CASSPEGGPRGTDTQYF
NA	TRBV27	NA	TRBJ2-7	TGCGCCAGCAGTTTGAGGGCCAGCTCCTACGAGCAGTACTTC	CASSLRASSYEQYF
TRBD1	TRBV10-3	NA	TRBJ2-3	TGTGCCACCGGCGGGGACAGGGGTAGCACAGATACGCAGTATTTT	CATGGDRGSTDTQYF
TRBD2	TRBV5-4	NA	TRBJ2-5	TGTGCCAGCGGGCTAGCGGGGACCCAAGAGACCCAGTACTTC	CASGLAGTQETQYF
NA	TRBV7-2	NA	TRBJ1-1	TGTGCCAGCAGCTTAGTGGGGGCGGGGAACACTGAAGCTTTCTTT	CASSLVGAGNTEAFF
NA	TRBV25-1	NA	TRBJ1-1	TGTGCCAGCAGTGAAGGGGACCGCTTGAACACTGAAGCTTTCTTT	CASSEGDRLNTEAFF
TRBD2	TRBV11-2	NA	TRBJ2-1	TGTGCCAGCAGCCACTCGGGACTAGTGTACAATGAGCAGTTCTTC	CASSHSGLVYNEQFF
TRBD1	TRBV7-9	NA	TRBJ2-7	TGTGCCAGCAGCCCCCGGACAGGGGCCTACGAGCAGTACTTC	CASSPRTGAYEQYF
TRBD1	TRBV6-1	NA	TRBJ1-3	TGTGCCAGCAACGTCAGGGGGGGAAACACCATATATTTT	CASNVRGGNTIYF
TRBD2	TRBV28	NA	TRBJ2-2	TGTGCCGGGGGAGGGGCCCTTGGGACCGGGGAGCTGTTTTTT	CAGGGALGTGELFF
NA	TRBV28	NA	TRBJ2-7	TGTGCCAGCAGTTTATCGCCGAGCTCCTACGAGCAGTACTTC	CASSLSPSSYEQYF
TRBD1	TRBV4-2	few	TRBJ1-2	TGTGCCAGCAGCCAAGATCCCCAGGGGGGTAGGAGCTACACCTTC	CASSQDPQGGRSYTF
TRBD1	TRBV29-1	few	TRBJ1-2	TGCAGCGCCCGGGGCAGGGGGCTAGGCGGCTACACCTTC	CSARGRGLGGYTF
TRBD2	TRBV29-1	NA	TRBJ2-1	TGCAGCGGCATGACTAGCGGGGGGTGGAATGAGCAGTTCTTC	CSGMTSGGWNEQFF
NA	TRBV6-5	NA	TRBJ1-1	TGTGCCAGCACTCCTGAGTGGGGGCGGCTAGAAGCTTTCTTT	CASTPEWGRLEAFF
NA	TRBV7-9	NA	TRBJ1-5	TGTGCCAGCAGCCTACACAATCAGCCCCAGCATTTT	CASSLHNQPQHF
NA	TRBV5-1	few	TRBJ2-1	TGCGCCAGCAGCTTTGGGACGGCGAATGAGCAGTTCTTC	CASSFGTANEQFF
NA	TRBV28	NA	TRBJ1-2	TGTGCCAGCATCGGGATCAACTATGGCTACACCTTC	CASIGINYGYTF
NA	TRBV7-2	NA	TRBJ2-2	TGTGCCAGCAGCTTAGCACTAGCCGACACCGGGGAGCTGTTTTTT	CASSLALADTGELFF
NA	TRBV29-1	NA	TRBJ1-1	TGCAGCGTTGCCGCAGGGTGGGGCATGAACACTGAAGCTTTCTTT	CSVAAGWGMNTEAFF
NA	TRBV7-3	NA	TRBJ1-1	TGTGCCAGCAGCTTAACCCCGGACCAGACTGAAGCTTTCTTT	CASSLTPDQTEAFF
NA	TRBV2	NA	TRBJ2-3	TGTGCCAGCAGTGTGACCGCAACCTGGGGTCCAGATACGCAGTATTTT	CASSVTATWGPDTQYF
TRBD1	TRBV5-5	NA	TRBJ2-7	TGTGCCAGCAGCTTGATTGGGACAGGGGAGCGCGAGCAGTACTTC	CASSLIGTGEREQYF
NA	TRBV7-2	NA	TRBJ1-5	TGTGCCAGCAGCTTAGTATTTAGCAATCAGCCCCAGCATTTT	CASSLVFSNQPQHF
NA	TRBV7-2	once	TRBJ2-2	TGTGCCAGCAGCGCCTCCGGGTCCCGCGCGGGGGAGCTGTTTTTT	CASSASGSRAGELFF
TRBD1	TRBV9	few	TRBJ2-7	TGTGCCAGCAGCCCTCGGACAGGGGGCTTACCCGAGCAGTACTTC	CASSPRTGGLPEQYF
TRBD2	TRBV29-1	NA	TRBJ2-7	TGCAGCGTTGAAGTCAGGGCGGGGGTTTTTTCTCCCTACGAGCAGTACTTC	CSVEVRAGVFSPYEQYF